This TCR beta chain was obtained from a study of T cell repertoires in cytomegalovirus infection. Notes on the study in general: Pooled public TCR beta family frequency picked out CMV carriers with the relevant HLA.

TCRdb re-analysed the reads in MiXCR, keeping a single row per CDR3 protein. The table has fewer than 700,000 distinct CDR3 sequences, approximately 24% seen once. Concerning this clonotype: As yet, its antigen is unknown.

Specimen: CD8+ T cells from PBMCs. The clonotype was recovered from a human donor in good health (CMV status not recorded). Some clones in this sample may be carry-over from other donors' samples.

CDR3 bases: TGCAGTGCTACCAGGACCGGAGAGACCCAGTACTTC. Translating it yields CSATRTGETQYF. The gene calls are TRBV20-1 and TRBJ2-5; unclear D gene. The CDR3 extends over 12 amino acids. V lost 4 bases and J 4 bases, leaving 10 bases between the germline ends. Germline assignment: CDR1 DFQATT and CDR2 SNEGSKA (reference sequence).